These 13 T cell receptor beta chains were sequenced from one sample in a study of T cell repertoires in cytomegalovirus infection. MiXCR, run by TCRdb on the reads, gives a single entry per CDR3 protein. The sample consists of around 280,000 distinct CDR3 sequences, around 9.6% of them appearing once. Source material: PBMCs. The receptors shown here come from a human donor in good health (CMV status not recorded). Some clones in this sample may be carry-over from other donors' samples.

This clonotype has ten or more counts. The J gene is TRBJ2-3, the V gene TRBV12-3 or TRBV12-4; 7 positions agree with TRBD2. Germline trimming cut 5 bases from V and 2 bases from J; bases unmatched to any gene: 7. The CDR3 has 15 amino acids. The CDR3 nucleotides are TGTGCCAGCAGTCCTCGGGGAGGGCACACAGATACGCAGTATTTT. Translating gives CASSPRGGHTDTQYF.

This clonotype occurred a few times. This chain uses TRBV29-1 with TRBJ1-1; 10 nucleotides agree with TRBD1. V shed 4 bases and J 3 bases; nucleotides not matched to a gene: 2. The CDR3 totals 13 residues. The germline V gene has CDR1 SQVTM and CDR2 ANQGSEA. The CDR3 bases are TGCAGCGTTGTCGGACAGGGGGACACTGAAGCTTTCTTT. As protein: CSVVGQGDTEAFF. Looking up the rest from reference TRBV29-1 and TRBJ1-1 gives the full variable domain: SAVISQKPSRDICQRGTSLTIQCQVDSQVTMMFWYRQQPGQSLTLIATANQGSEATYESGFVIDKFPISRPNLTFSTLTVSNMSPEDSSIYLCSVVGQGDTEAFFGQGTRLTVV.

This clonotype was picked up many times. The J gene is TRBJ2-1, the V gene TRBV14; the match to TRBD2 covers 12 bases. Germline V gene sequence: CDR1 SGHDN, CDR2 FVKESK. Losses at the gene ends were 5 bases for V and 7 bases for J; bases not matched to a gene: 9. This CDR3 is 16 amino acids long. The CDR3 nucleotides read TGTGCCAGCAGCGGACTAGCGGGGCTCTCTTGGAATGAGCAGTTCTTC. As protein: CASSGLAGLSWNEQFF.

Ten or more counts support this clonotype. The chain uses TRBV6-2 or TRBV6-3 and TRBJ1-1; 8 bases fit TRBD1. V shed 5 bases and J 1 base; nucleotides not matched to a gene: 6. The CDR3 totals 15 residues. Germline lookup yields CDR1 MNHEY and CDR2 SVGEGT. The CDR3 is CASSIQGQGNTEAFF. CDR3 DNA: TGTGCCAGCAGTATTCAAGGACAGGGGAACACTGAAGCTTTCTTT.

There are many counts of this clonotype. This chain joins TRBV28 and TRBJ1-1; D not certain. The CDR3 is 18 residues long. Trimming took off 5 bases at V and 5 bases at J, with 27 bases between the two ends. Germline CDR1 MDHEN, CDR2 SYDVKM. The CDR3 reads CASSPPKPGWATRTEAFF. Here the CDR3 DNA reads TGTGCCAGCAGTCCTCCTAAGCCGGGATGGGCGACCAGGACTGAAGCTTTCTTT. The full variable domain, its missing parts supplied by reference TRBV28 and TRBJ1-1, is DVKVTQSSRYLVKRTGEKVFLECVQDMDHENMFWYRQDPGLGLRLIYFSYDVKMKEKGDIPEGYSVSREKKERFSLILESASTNQTSMYLCASSPPKPGWATRTEAFFGQGTRLTVV.

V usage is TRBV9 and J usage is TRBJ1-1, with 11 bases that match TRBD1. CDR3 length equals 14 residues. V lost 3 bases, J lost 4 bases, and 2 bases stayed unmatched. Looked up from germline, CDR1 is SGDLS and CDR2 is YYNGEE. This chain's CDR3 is CASSAGTGGTEAFF. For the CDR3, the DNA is TGTGCCAGCAGCGCCGGGACAGGGGGCACTGAAGCTTTCTTT. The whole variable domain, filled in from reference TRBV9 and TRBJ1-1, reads DSGVTQTPKHLITATGQRVTLRCSPRSGDLSVYWYQQSLDQGLQFLIQYYNGEERAKGNILERFSAQQFPDLHSELNLSSLELGDSALYFCASSAGTGGTEAFFGQGTRLTVV.

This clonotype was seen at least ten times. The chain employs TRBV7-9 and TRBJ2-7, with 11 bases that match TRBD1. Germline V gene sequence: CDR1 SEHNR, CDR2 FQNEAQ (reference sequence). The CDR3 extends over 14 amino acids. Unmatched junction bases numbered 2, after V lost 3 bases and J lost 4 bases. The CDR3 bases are TGTGCCAGCAGCTTCGGGGACAGGGGGTACGAGCAGTACTTC. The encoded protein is CASSFGDRGYEQYF.

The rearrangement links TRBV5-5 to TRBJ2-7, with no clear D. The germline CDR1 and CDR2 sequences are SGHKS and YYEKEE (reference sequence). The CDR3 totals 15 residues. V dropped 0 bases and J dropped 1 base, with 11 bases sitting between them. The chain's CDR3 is CASSLGPAKSYEQYV. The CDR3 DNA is TGTGCCAGCAGCTTGGGACCGGCCAAATCCTACGAGCAGTACGTC.

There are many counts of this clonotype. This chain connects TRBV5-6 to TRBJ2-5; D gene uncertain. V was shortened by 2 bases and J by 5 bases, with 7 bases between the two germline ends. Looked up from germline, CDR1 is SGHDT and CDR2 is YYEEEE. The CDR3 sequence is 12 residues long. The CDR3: CASSFASETQYF. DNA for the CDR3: TGTGCCAGCAGCTTTGCGTCGGAGACCCAGTACTTC.

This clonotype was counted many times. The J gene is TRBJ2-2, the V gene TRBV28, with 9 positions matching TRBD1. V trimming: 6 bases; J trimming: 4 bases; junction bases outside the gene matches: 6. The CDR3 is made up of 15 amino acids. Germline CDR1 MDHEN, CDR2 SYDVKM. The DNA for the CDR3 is TGTGCCAGCAGGCGTGGACAGGGGCGCACCGGGGAGCTGTTTTTT. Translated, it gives CASRRGQGRTGELFF.

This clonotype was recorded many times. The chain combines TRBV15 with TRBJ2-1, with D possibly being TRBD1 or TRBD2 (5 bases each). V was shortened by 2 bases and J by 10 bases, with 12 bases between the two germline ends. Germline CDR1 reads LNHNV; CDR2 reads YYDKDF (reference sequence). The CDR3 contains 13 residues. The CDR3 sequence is CATSRPRGGEQFF. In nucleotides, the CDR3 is TGTGCCACCAGCAGACCGAGGGGTGGGGAGCAGTTCTTC.

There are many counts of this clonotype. CDR3 DNA sequence: TGTGCCAGCAGCTATACAGGGTTAAGCTCTGGAAACACCATATATTTT. Encoded protein: CASSYTGLSSGNTIYF. The rearrangement uses TRBV7-2 and TRBJ1-3; the D gene is possibly TRBD1 (6 bases). CDR1 and CDR2 (germline): SGHTA, FQGNSA. Trimming took 4 bases from V and 0 from J, leaving 13 bases between them. The CDR3 consists of 16 residues.

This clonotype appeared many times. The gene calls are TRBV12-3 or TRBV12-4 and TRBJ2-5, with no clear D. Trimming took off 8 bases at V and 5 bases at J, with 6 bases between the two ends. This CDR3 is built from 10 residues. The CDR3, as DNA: TGTGCCAGCTCTGGGGAGACCCAGTACTTC. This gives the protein CASSGETQYF.